This entry lists 19 T cell receptor beta chains sequenced from one sample in a study of vaccination effects on CD4 cells after COVID-19. Prior to sequencing, the ViraFEST assay stimulated PBMC with viral peptide pools, which expanded the antigen-specific CD4+ T cells. With about ten days of culture completed, CD4+ T cells were isolated. The vaccine recipients had no prior SARS-CoV-2 infection, with negative nucleocapsid antibodies. The antigens for these receptors are not known. Sequencing was performed with immunoSEQ multiplex PCR; in TCRdb, only in-frame clones are kept and a portion is missing. The data show some 25,000 clones, with 60% to 85% seen just once and around 13% held by the top ten. This specimen was CD4+ T cells from PBMCs cultured with HCoV-OC43 spike peptides, taken before COVID-19 vaccination. Subset given: HCoV-OC43 spike overlapping peptide pool stimulation. The origin of the receptors is a human donor who received a COVID-19 vaccine.

This clone was found a few times. The J gene is TRBJ1-1, the V gene TRBV6-5, with D hard to call. Germline V gene data show CDR1 as MNHEY and CDR2 as SVGAGI. The CDR3 has 13 amino acids. V was clipped by 2 bases and J by 3 bases, with 7 bases between them. CDR3 bases: TGTGCCAGCAGTTACCAGGAGTACACTGAAGCTTTCTTT. Encoded protein: CASSYQEYTEAFF.

The sample holds one count of this clone. This chain connects TRBV10-3 to TRBJ2-1; D possibly corresponds to TRBD1 (6 bases). Trimming stripped 2 bases from V and 7 bases from J, with 18 bases between. The germline V gene has CDR1 ENHRY and CDR2 SYGVKD. The CDR3 covers 16 residues. Written as DNA, the CDR3 is TGTGCCATCAGTGAGACACAGGGAGTAAGGGTGAATGAGCAGTTCTTC. Amino acids: CAISETQGVRVNEQFF.

The CDR3 spells CASSLDYLNYGYTF. For the CDR3, the DNA is TGTGCCAGCAGCTTGGATTACCTTAACTATGGCTACACCTTC. The chain couples TRBV5-4 to TRBJ1-2; unclear D gene. V was shortened by 0 bases and J by 1 base, with 7 bases between the two germline ends. Germline values: CDR1 SGHNT, CDR2 YYREEE (reference sequence). CDR3 length: 14 residues. Drawing the rest from reference TRBV5-4 and TRBJ1-2, the complete variable domain is ETGVTQSPTHLIKTRGQQVTLRCSSQSGHNTVSWYQQALGQGPQFIFQYYREEENGRGNFPPRFSGLQFPNYSSELNVNALELDDSALYLCASSLDYLNYGYTFGSGTRLTVV.

The chain couples TRBV3-1 (or the pseudogene TRBV3-2) to TRBJ2-5; 7 bases agree with TRBD2. V was clipped by 5 bases and J by 5 bases; unmatched bases: 8. Germline-derived CDR1 and CDR2 are LGHDT and YNNKEL (reference sequence). This CDR3 contains 14 residues. CDR3 sequence: CASSTGLVAETQYF. The CDR3 DNA is TGTGCCAGCAGCACCGGACTAGTGGCGGAGACCCAGTACTTC.

The chain uses TRBV11-2 and TRBJ2-3, with no clear D. Per the germline V gene, CDR1 is SGHAT and CDR2 is FQNNGV. There are 16 residues in the CDR3. V lost 1 base, J lost 3 bases, and 14 bases lay in between. CDR3 in amino acids: CASSLGSSLFTDTQYF. CDR3 DNA: TGTGCCAGCAGCTTAGGCAGTAGTCTTTTTACAGATACGCAGTATTTT.

This clone appeared a few times. The chain carries TRBV5-1 and TRBJ2-3, with 13 bases aligning to TRBD2. The V gene's germline CDR1 is SGHRS and CDR2 YFSETQ. The ends lost 3 bases at V and 4 bases at J; junction bases unmatched: 8. The CDR3 contains 17 residues. Written as DNA, the CDR3 is TGCGCCAGCAGCTCCTCGACTAGCGGGGGGTGGGCAGATACGCAGTATTTT. As protein: CASSSSTSGGWADTQYF.

This chain uses TRBV5-1 with TRBJ1-2; 7 nucleotides line up with TRBD1. V shed 3 bases and J 8 bases; nucleotides not matched to a gene: 16. Germline V gene lookup returns CDR1 SGHRS and CDR2 YFSETQ. This CDR3 region has 16 residues. CDR3 DNA sequence: TGCGCCAGCAGCTCCCGGGACAGCCCGAATATTGGGGGCTACACCTTC. Translated, it gives CASSSRDSPNIGGYTF.

This clone was seen a handful of times. The J gene is TRBJ1-6, the V gene TRBV27, with 9 bases matching TRBD1. In germline, CDR1 is MNHEY, CDR2 SMNVEV (reference sequence). Trimming removed 5 bases from V and 8 bases from J; junction bases left unmatched: 4. CDR3 length: 14 amino acids. Written as DNA, the CDR3 is TGTGCCAGCAGTATCGGGACAGGGTATTCACCCCTCCACTTT. Translated: CASSIGTGYSPLHF.

The V gene is TRBV21-1, the J gene TRBJ1-2; the table's TRBD1 call for D was not verified on the DNA. TRBV21-1 is tagged as a pseudogene. This CDR3 comprises 17 residues. The CDR3: CASSKSPRRMNRYGYTF. The CDR3 bases are TGTGCCAGCAGCAAAAGTCCTCGAAGGATGAACAGGTATGGCTACACCTTC.

This chain connects TRBV2 to TRBJ2-7; TRBD2 is a possible D gene (6 bases). V was pared by 7 bases and J by 2 bases, with 15 bases between. Germline V lookup: CDR1 SNHLY, CDR2 FYNNEI. CDR3 length: 14 amino acids. DNA for the CDR3: TGTGCCAGCACCGGGGGTAGGGGACCCTACGAGCAGTACTTC. Translation gives CASTGGRGPYEQYF.

The CDR3: CASRTSGAVDNEQFF. CDR3 coding DNA: TGTGCCAGCAGGACTAGCGGGGCGGTCGACAATGAGCAGTTCTTC. The V call is TRBV2, the J call TRBJ2-1; 11 positions agree with TRBD2. Germline assignment: CDR1 SNHLY and CDR2 FYNNEI. The trim removed 6 bases at V and 5 bases at J, leaving 6 bases unmatched. CDR3 length equals 15 residues.

The rearrangement joins TRBV29-1 to TRBJ2-1, with D tentatively TRBD2 (6 bases). V lost 0 bases, J lost 5 bases, and 17 bases lay in between. CDR1 is SQVTM and CDR2 is ANQGSEA in the germline V gene. The CDR3 loop spans 16 amino acids. The CDR3 here is CSVEERTKPPHNEQFF. CDR3 nucleotide sequence: TGCAGCGTTGAAGAAAGGACTAAACCTCCTCACAATGAGCAGTTCTTC.

This chain links TRBV3-1 (or the pseudogene TRBV3-2) with TRBJ2-1; no clear D. CDR1 is LGHDT, CDR2 YNNKEL, per germline (reference sequence). Trimming stripped 1 base from V and 7 bases from J, with 14 bases between. The CDR3 is made up of 15 amino acids. Written as DNA, the CDR3 is TGTGCCAGCAGCCAAGGTTCCGGAGATGAAAATGAGCAGTTCTTC. The encoded protein is CASSQGSGDENEQFF.

The V call is TRBV5-1, the J call TRBJ1-1, with TRBD1 matching 9 bases. The germline V gene has CDR1 SGHRS and CDR2 YFSETQ. This CDR3 is built from 17 residues. Germline trimming cut 0 bases from V and 4 bases from J; bases unmatched to any gene: 10. CDR3 in DNA: TGCGCCAGCAGCTTGGAGGGACAGGGAGTAGGTGGCACTGAAGCTTTCTTT. It is translated as CASSLEGQGVGGTEAFF.

The genes are TRBV2 and TRBJ2-3; 11 bases line up with TRBD2. V dropped 6 bases and J dropped 0; count of bases not matched to a gene: 8. From germline, CDR1 is SNHLY and CDR2 FYNNEI. The CDR3 is 17 residues long. CDR3 DNA sequence: TGTGCCAGCAGAGCCGATAGGACTAGCGGGAGCACAGATACGCAGTATTTT. Translated: CASRADRTSGSTDTQYF.

The chain employs TRBV6-5 and TRBJ1-2; 7 bases map to TRBD1. J was trimmed by 3 bases and V by 8 bases; bases with no gene match: 12. Germline lookup yields CDR1 MNHEY and CDR2 SVGAGI. The CDR3 totals 15 residues. The CDR3 is CASGSFWDSHYGYTF. The CDR3 bases are TGTGCCAGCGGATCTTTCTGGGACAGCCACTATGGCTACACCTTC.

The gene calls are TRBV6-1 and TRBJ2-3; D is unresolved. The germline gives CDR1 MNHNS, CDR2 SASEGT. The CDR3 sequence is 16 residues long. V was cut by 4 bases and J by 2 bases, with 16 bases left in between. CDR3 in amino acids: CASSAGPMGYTDTQYF. CDR3 DNA: TGTGCCAGCAGTGCGGGCCCGATGGGTTACACAGATACGCAGTATTTT.

This chain joins TRBV5-1 and TRBJ2-5; D is undetermined. V was cut by 2 bases and J by 2 bases, with 4 bases left in between. The CDR3 totals 12 residues. CDR1 and CDR2 from the germline V gene are SGHRS and YFSETQ. The CDR3 DNA follows: TGCGCCAGCAGCTTTGGTCAAGAGACCCAGTACTTC. Translated, it gives CASSFGQETQYF.

This clone showed up just once. CDR3 residues: CASSLNTEAFF. The CDR3 bases are TGTGCCAGCAGCCTGAACACTGAAGCTTTCTTT. V and J are TRBV25-1 and TRBJ1-1, with unresolved D. V was trimmed by 6 bases and J by 0 bases, leaving 2 bases between them. The CDR3 runs to 11 residues. Germline CDR1 is MGHDK and CDR2 is SYGVNS.